What follows describes a single T cell receptor beta chain. What it binds is unknown. The sample is drawn from a study of T cells expressing NK-cell markers. Study-wide results and limits: One observes that, in several donors, these clonotypes were also the leading ones within the CD3+CD56-NKG2C+ fraction. Dominant NKG2C+ clonotypes were found to form roughly 1.0-7.0% of CD8+ T cells in over five donors.

Template switching by 5'RACE with UMIs generated the TCR beta cDNA. TCRdb reprocessed the 5' RACE reads and stores each CDR3 protein as one record, lacking DNA. This table holds more than 120,000 distinct CDR3 sequences. The CDR3 length is 14 residues. The germline V gene encodes CDR1 LNHNV and CDR2 YYDKDF (reference sequence). Sequencing was performed on blood T cells: a sorted CD56 or NKG2C T cell subset, CD4+ or CD8+ T cells, or bulk PBMC T cells (not recorded which). The sequence was obtained from a man aged 18 to 30 in good health. The chain couples TRBV15 to TRBJ2-1; the TRBD2 assignment by TCRdb is unverifiable without DNA. The CDR3 spells CATTPSGSRDEQFF.